The subject of this entry is one T cell receptor (beta chain). This table comes from immunoSEQ multiplex PCR, and its TCRdb copy is limited to in-frame clones, with some not included. Of hundreds of thousands of clones listed, 70% to 90% are singletons. V was shortened by 1 base and J by 2 bases, with 6 bases between the two germline ends. The CDR3 totals 13 residues. Per the germline V gene, CDR1 is SGHVS and CDR2 is FQNEAQ. The sample originates from a study of blood T cell repertoires in COVID-19. The sample comprised PBMCs or T cells enriched from blood (not recorded which). The TCR originated in an older woman who had recovered from COVID-19. The chain joins TRBV7-8 to TRBJ2-7; D uncertain. The CDR3 protein is CASSLGSPYEQYV. CDR3 bases: TGTGCCAGCAGCTTAGGGAGCCCCTACGAGCAGTACGTC.